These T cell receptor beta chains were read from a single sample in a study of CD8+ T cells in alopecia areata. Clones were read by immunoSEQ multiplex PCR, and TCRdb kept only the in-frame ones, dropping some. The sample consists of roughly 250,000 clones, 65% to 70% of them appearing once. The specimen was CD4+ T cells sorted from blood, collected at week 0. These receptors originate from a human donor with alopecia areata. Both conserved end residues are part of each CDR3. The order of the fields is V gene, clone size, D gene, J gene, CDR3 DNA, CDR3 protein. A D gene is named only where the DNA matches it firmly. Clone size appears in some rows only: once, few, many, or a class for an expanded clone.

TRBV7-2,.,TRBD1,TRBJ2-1,TGTGCCAGCAGCTTGGACAGGGTAGGTGAGCAGTTCTTC,CASSLDRVGEQFF
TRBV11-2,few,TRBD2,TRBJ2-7,TGTGCCAGCAGCTTGGCGGGGGGGCCCTACGAGCAGTACTTC,CASSLAGGPYEQYF
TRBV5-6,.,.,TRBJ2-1,TGTGCCAGCAGCTTGGAACTAGCCAACAATGAGCAGTTCTTC,CASSLELANNEQFF
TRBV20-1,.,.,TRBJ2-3,TGCAGTGCTAGAGCCACAGATACGCAGTATTTT,CSARATDTQYF
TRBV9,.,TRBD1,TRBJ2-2,TGTGCCAGCAGCGTAAGCCCCAGGGGGCTATGGACCGGGGAGCTGTTTTTT,CASSVSPRGLWTGELFF
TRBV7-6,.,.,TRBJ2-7,TGTGCCAGCAGCTTCAGGGCGGCCGAGCAGTACTTC,CASSFRAAEQYF
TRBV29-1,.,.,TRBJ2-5,TGCAGCGTTAGGCCGAACGGCCAAGAGACCCAGTACTTC,CSVRPNGQETQYF
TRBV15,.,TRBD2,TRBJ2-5,TGTGCCACCAGCTCCCCCCTAGCGGGGACGGAAGAGACCCAGTACTTC,CATSSPLAGTEETQYF
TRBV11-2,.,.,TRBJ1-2,TGTGCCAGCAGCATTACGGGTTATGGCTACACCTTC,CASSITGYGYTF
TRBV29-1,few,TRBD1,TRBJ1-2,TGCAGCGTTGAATCCTTCGACAGGGGGCGTCTCTCGACTGGCTACACCTTC,CSVESFDRGRLSTGYTF
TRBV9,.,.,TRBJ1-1,TGTGCCAGCAGCGCGGGAACGACAGGAGTGAACACTGAAGCTTTCTTT,CASSAGTTGVNTEAFF
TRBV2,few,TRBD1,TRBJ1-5,TGTGCCAGCAGTGGGGGACAGGACAGCTTTAATCAGCCCCAGCATTTT,CASSGGQDSFNQPQHF
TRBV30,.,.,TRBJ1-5,TGTGCCTGGGGTGGCGGGGCGGCGGGTCAGCCCCAGCATTTT,CAWGGGAAGQPQHF
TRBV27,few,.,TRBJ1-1,TGTGCCAGCAGTTTATCGGCGAACACTGAAGCTTTCTTT,CASSLSANTEAFF
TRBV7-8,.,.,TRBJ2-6,TGTGCCAGCAGCTTGGTGGCAGGGGCTGGGGCCAACGTCCTGACTTTC,CASSLVAGAGANVLTF
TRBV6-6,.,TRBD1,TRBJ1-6,TGTGCCGGACAGGGCAACAATTCACCCCTCCACTTT,CAGQGNNSPLHF
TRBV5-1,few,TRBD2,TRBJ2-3,TGCGCCAGCAGCGTGGGGACTAGCGGGGGCGCCACAGATACGCAGTATTTT,CASSVGTSGGATDTQYF
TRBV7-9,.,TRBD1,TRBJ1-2,TGTGCCAGCAGCCCTGACAGGGCGGTAGGCTATGGCTACACCTTC,CASSPDRAVGYGYTF
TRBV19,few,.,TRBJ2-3,TGTGCCAGTAGTCTCGGAGTCTTACGGGGGCGCCGGCAGCAGCGGAATACGCAGTATTTT,CASSLGVLRGRRQQRNTQYF
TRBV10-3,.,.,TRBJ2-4,TGTGCCATCAGCGCGGGACAGCAAGCCAAAAACATTCAGTACTTC,CAISAGQQAKNIQYF
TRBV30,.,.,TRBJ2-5,TGTGCCTGGAGCCCAAAGGAGACCCAGTACTTC,CAWSPKETQYF
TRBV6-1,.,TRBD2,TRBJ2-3,TGTGCCAGCAGTGCCTCACTAGCGGGGGGGCTAACAGATACGCAGTATTTT,CASSASLAGGLTDTQYF
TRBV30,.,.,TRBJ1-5,TGTGCCTCTAGACAGGCGGGGAGCAATCAGCCCCAGCATTTT,CASRQAGSNQPQHF
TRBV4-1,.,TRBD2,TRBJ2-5,TGCGCCAGCAGCCATGCCCCGCGGGTAGCGGGCCAAGAGACCCAGTACTTC,CASSHAPRVAGQETQYF
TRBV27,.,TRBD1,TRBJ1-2,TGTGCCAGCAGAAAATCCGGGACAGCGAACTATGGCTACACCTTC,CASRKSGTANYGYTF
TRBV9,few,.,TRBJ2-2,TGTGCCAGCAGCGTAGGGCAGGCGAACACCGGGGAGCTGTTTTTT,CASSVGQANTGELFF
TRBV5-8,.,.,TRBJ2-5,TGTGCCAGCCGCCGTTGGGGAAGCGAGACCCAGTACTTC,CASRRWGSETQYF
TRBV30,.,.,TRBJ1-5,TGTGCCTGGAGTTCTCAAGGGCGCGTAAGCAATCAGCCCCAGCATTTT,CAWSSQGRVSNQPQHF
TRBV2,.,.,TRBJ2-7,TGTGCCAGCAGTGAAGACAGAAGCTCCTACGAGCAGTACTTC,CASSEDRSSYEQYF
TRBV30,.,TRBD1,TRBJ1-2,TGTGCCTGGCAAGGCCCATGGACAGGGGGCGACTATGGCTACACCTTC,CAWQGPWTGGDYGYTF
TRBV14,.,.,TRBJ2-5,TGTGCCAGCAGCCAAGTAGAGACCCAGTACTTC,CASSQVETQYF
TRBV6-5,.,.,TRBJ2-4,TGTGCCAGCAGTTACTCAGGGAGGAACATTCAGTACTTC,CASSYSGRNIQYF
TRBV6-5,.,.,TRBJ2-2,TGTGCCAGCAGTTTCAGGGTCTCCGGGGAGCTGTTTTTT,CASSFRVSGELFF
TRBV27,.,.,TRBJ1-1,TGTGCCAGCAGCCCTGTTAAGGGGTACACTGAAGCTTTCTTT,CASSPVKGYTEAFF
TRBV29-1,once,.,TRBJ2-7,TGCAGCGTTCCGGACGGCTACGAGCAGTACTTC,CSVPDGYEQYF
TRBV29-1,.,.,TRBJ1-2,TGCAGCGTTGTCGGGGGAAATGGCTACACCTTC,CSVVGGNGYTF
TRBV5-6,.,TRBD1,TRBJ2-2,TGTGCCAGCAGCACGGGACAGGGAACCACCGGGGAGCTGTTTTTT,CASSTGQGTTGELFF
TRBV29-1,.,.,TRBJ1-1,TGCAGCGTTGAACGTAAAAACACTGAAGCTTTCTTT,CSVERKNTEAFF
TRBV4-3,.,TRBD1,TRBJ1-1,TGCGCCAGCAGCCATCGGGACAGGGGTTTGAACACTGAAGCTTTCTTT,CASSHRDRGLNTEAFF
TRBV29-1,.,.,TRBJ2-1,TGCAGCGCCTTCGGCCGGGGGAATGAGCAGTTCTTC,CSAFGRGNEQFF
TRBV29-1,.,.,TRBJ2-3,TGCAGCGTTGTGGACCGGACAAGCACAGATACGCAGTATTTT,CSVVDRTSTDTQYF
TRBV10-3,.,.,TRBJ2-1,TGTGCCATCAGTGAGGATCCCTACAATGAGCAGTTCTTC,CAISEDPYNEQFF
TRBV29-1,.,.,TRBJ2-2,TGCAGCGCGGACCGTAGTAACACCGGGGAGCTGTTTTTT,CSADRSNTGELFF
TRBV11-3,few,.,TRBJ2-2,TGTGCCAGCAGCTTAGGGGGGTACACCGGGGAGCTGTTTTTT,CASSLGGYTGELFF
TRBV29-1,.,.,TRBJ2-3,TGCAGCGTTGGGGGTAGGAGCACAGATACGCAGTATTTT,CSVGGRSTDTQYF
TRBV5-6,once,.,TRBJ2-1,TGTGCCAGCAGCTTTAGGGGGAATGAGCAGTTCTTC,CASSFRGNEQFF
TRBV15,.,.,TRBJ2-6,TGTGCCACCAGTTACTCTGGGGCCAACGTCCTGACTTTC,CATSYSGANVLTF
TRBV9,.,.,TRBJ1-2,TGTGCCAGCGTACGGAATGGCTACACCTTC,CASVRNGYTF
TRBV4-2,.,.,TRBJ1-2,TGTGCCAGCAGCCAAGATAGGAGGGGCTACACCTTC,CASSQDRRGYTF
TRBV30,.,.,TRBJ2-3,TGTGCCTGGAGTGTACTAGTGGATACGCAGTATTTT,CAWSVLVDTQYF
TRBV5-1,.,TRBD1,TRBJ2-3,TGCGCCAGCAGCTTGAGCCGGACAGGGACAGATACGCAGTATTTT,CASSLSRTGTDTQYF
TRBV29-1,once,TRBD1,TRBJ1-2,TGCAGCGTCATGGGACAGGAGAGTAACTATGGCTACACCTTC,CSVMGQESNYGYTF